The T cell receptor (beta chain) described here comes from a study of T cell repertoires in aging, cancer and after chemotherapy. Multiplex touch-down PCR with TRB-A/B primers amplified rearranged V-D-J TRB sequences. TCRdb redid the calling of the multiplex PCR reads with MiXCR, one entry per CDR3 protein. In the table there are nearly 11,000 distinct CDR3 sequences, 25% to 30% of which are singletons. The germline V gene encodes CDR1 LNHDA and CDR2 SQIVND (reference sequence). The V end was cut by 0 bases, the J end by 4 bases, with 10 bases between. The CDR3 covers 15 residues. The template was genomic DNA from peripheral blood, not RNA.

Sequencing was performed on blood. The receptor was isolated from a human donor in good health. This chain uses TRBV19 with TRBJ1-5; D is uncertain. The CDR3 here is CASSIERRANQPQHF. The CDR3 nucleotides read TGTGCCAGTAGTATAGAGAGAAGGGCAAATCAGCCCCAGCATTTT.